This record concerns one TCR beta chain sequence. This entry comes from a study of blood T cells in healthy people across ages. For the second PCR, which ran for 7 to 11 cycles, a sample-barcoded 5' primer and a J-beta primer mix were used. A tag from a template-switch adaptor with 12 random nucleotides marked each cDNA molecule. From the 5' RACE reads, TCRdb called clonotypes with MiXCR, one entry per CDR3 protein. The table lists roughly 1,000,000 distinct CDR3 sequences, roughly 24% of them singletons. The CDR3 totals 16 residues. The germline V and J ends were trimmed by 3 bases and 2 bases, with 15 bases remaining between them. These data are also associated with another study on T cells of mothers and their children.

V and J are TRBV12-3 or TRBV12-4 and TRBJ2-3; TRBD2 is a possible D gene (6 bases). Sequencing used blood. This receptor was obtained from a girl aged 2-10 years in good health. This chain's CDR3 is CASSFKIAAPTDTQYF. Written as DNA, the CDR3 is TGTGCCAGCAGTTTCAAAATAGCGGCTCCCACAGATACGCAGTATTTT.